This record concerns one T cell receptor beta chain sequence. Its antigen is unidentified. V was clipped by 6 bases and J by 6 bases, with 14 bases between them. CDR3 length: 12 residues. Per the germline V gene, CDR1 is SQVTM and CDR2 is ANQGSEA. The data originate from a study of OX40 agonist ivuxolimab in advanced cancers. The wider study: Prior therapy, whether anti-PD-1, anti-PD-L1 or anti-CTLA-4, was allowed, and 30% to 40% had some.

Using immunoSEQ multiplex PCR, the repertoire was profiled, and TCRdb retains in-frame clones only, with some absent. The data contain approximately 82,000 clones, roughly 85% of them singletons. Points from the study as a whole: Expanded clones belonging to CD8+ T cells outnumbered, on average, those of CD4+. Blood T cells, both CD4+ and CD8+, expanded clonally by week 6 at 0.1 to 3.0 mg/kg.

The receptor was isolated from an adult with an advanced solid tumor such as melanoma, head and neck, liver or kidney cancer. The J gene is TRBJ1-2, the V gene TRBV29-1; tentatively, D is TRBD1 (5 bases). This specimen consisted of CD4+ or CD8+ T cells sorted from blood, obtained in a trial of the OX40 agonist ivuxolimab. The CDR3 bases are TGCAGCGTCTCGAGGGGCCGGGATGGCTACACCTTC. Amino acid sequence: CSVSRGRDGYTF. The whole variable domain, filled in from reference TRBV29-1 and TRBJ1-2, reads SAVISQKPSRDICQRGTSLTIQCQVDSQVTMMFWYRQQPGQSLTLIATANQGSEATYESGFVIDKFPISRPNLTFSTLTVSNMSPEDSSIYLCSVSRGRDGYTFGSGTRLTVV.